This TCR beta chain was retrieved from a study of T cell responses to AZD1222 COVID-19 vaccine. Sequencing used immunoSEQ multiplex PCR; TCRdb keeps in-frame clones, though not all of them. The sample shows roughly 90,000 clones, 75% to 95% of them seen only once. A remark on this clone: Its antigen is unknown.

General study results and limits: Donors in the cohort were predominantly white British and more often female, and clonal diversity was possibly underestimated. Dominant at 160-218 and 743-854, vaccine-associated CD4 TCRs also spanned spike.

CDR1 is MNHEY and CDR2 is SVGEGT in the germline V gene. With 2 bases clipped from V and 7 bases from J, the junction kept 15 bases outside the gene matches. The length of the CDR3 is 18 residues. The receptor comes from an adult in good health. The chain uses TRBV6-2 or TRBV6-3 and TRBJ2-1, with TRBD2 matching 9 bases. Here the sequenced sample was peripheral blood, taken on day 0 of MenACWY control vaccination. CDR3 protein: CASSYPTGLAGPRNEQFF. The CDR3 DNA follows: TGTGCCAGCAGTTACCCAACCGGGCTAGCGGGACCTCGTAATGAGCAGTTCTTC.